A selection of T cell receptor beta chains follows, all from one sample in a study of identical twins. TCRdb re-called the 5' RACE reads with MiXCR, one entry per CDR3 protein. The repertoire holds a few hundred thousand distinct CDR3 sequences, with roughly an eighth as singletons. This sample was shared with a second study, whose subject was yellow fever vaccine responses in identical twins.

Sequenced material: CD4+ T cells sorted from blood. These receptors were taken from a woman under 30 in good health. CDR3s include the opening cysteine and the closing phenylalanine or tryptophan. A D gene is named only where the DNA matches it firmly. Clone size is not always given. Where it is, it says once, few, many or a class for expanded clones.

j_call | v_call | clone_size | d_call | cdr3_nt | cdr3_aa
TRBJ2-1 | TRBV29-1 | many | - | TGCAGCGGGCGACTAGTCAATGAGCAGTTCTTC | CSGRLVNEQFF
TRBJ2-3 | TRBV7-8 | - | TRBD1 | TGTGCCAGCAGCTTGGCGACAGGGCCAGATACGCAGTATTTT | CASSLATGPDTQYF
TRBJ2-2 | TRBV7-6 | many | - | TGTGCCAGCAGCTTAGTCCAGGGCACCGGGGAGCTGTTTTTT | CASSLVQGTGELFF
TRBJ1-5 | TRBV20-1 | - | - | TGCAGTGCTAGAAGAGGGGGGCGGACTAATCAGCCCCAGCATTTT | CSARRGGRTNQPQHF
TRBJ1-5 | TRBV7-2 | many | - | TGTGCCAGCAGCCACTTTGGGGGACCCCCGAATCAGCCCCAGCATTTT | CASSHFGGPPNQPQHF
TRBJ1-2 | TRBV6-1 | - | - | TGTGCCAGCAGATTCCATGGGGAGGGCGCACTTGGCTACACCTTC | CASRFHGEGALGYTF
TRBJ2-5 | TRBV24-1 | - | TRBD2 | TGTGCCACCAGTGATCCCTCCGCGTTCCCCAGCGGGGATGAGACCCAGTACTTC | CATSDPSAFPSGDETQYF
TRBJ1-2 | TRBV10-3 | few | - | TGTGCCATCAGGGGTGCCGGGACAAAGGATAACTATGGCTACACCTTC | CAIRGAGTKDNYGYTF
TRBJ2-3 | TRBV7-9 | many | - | TGTGCCAGCAGCTTAGGGACGACTAGCACAGATACGCAGTATTTT | CASSLGTTSTDTQYF
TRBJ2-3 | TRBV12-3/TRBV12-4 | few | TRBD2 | TGTGCCAGCAGTCTGAGCGGGAGGGCCGGAGATACGCAGTATTTT | CASSLSGRAGDTQYF
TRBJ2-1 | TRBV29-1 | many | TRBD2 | TGCAGCTGGACTAGCGGGAGCTACTATGAGCAGTTCTTC | CSWTSGSYYEQFF
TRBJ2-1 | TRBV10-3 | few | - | TGTGCCATCAGTGAGTCGACGGGGGCCACCGGCAGGGACTTCGTGGGTAGCAATGAGCAGTTCTTC | CAISESTGATGRDFVGSNEQFF
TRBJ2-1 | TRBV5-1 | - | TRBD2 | TGCGCCAGCAGGCCCCCGGGACTAGCGGGACCCAATGAGCAGTTCTTC | CASRPPGLAGPNEQFF